The 27 T cell receptor beta chains below were found in one sample sequenced in a study of CD8 T cells in ankylosing spondylitis (dated by TCRdb to 2015 to 2018). The library relied on 5' RACE. Sequencing relied on an Illumina HiSeq 2500. TCRdb handled the public reads itself, with Q25 trimming in fastp and clone calling in MiXCR, and kept productive beta chains. Entries are consolidated by CDR3 protein sequence, retaining the most common genes and DNA. Here the sample has roughly 250,000 distinct CDR3 sequences; 8% to 9.5% occur a single time. The top ten hold under 7.5% of the sample. The sequenced sample was blood, either unsorted or a sorted T cell fraction (not recorded which). All receptors derive from a male donor with ankylosing spondylitis or in good health (not recorded which).

The CDR3, as DNA: TGTGCCAGCAGCCCTAAGATCCGGGACAGTTTCTACGAGCAGTACTTC. It yields the protein CASSPKIRDSFYEQYF. This chain uses TRBV6-2 or TRBV6-3 with TRBJ2-7, with TRBD1 matching over 7 bases. CDR3 length: 16 residues. V dropped 6 bases and J dropped 3; count of bases not matched to a gene: 14. Germline CDR1 and CDR2: MNHEY and SVGEGT.

This clonotype was seen only a few times. The chain couples TRBV20-1 to TRBJ1-5; D call uncertain. Germline V gene lookup returns CDR1 DFQATT and CDR2 SNEGSKA (reference sequence). The V end was cut by 3 bases, the J end by 7 bases, with 10 bases between. The CDR3 runs 12 residues. CDR3 in DNA: TGCAGTGCTAGGAGGGTCGGGCAGCCCCAGCATTTT. As protein: CSARRVGQPQHF.

This clonotype was observed many times. The chain carries TRBV20-1 and TRBJ1-1, with D unresolved. CDR3 size: 13 residues. CDR1 and CDR2 from the germline V gene are DFQATT and SNEGSKA (reference sequence). The CDR3 sequence is CSPQEQSNTEAFF. The DNA of the CDR3 is TGCAGCCCTCAAGAACAGTCGAACACTGAAGCTTTCTTT.

This clonotype was counted at least ten times. The V call is TRBV27, the J call TRBJ2-1, with 11 nucleotides matching TRBD1. This CDR3 region has 16 residues. V lost 5 bases to trimming and J lost 7 bases; unmatched junction nucleotides: 10. Germline V lookup: CDR1 MNHEY, CDR2 SMNVEV (reference sequence). This CDR3 is CASSLTGTGGWNEQFF. CDR3 sequence (DNA): TGTGCCAGCAGTCTCACCGGGACAGGGGGATGGAATGAGCAGTTCTTC.

On this clonotype: Relative to the germline gene, one junction end is altered; a read error may explain this. In DNA form, the CDR3 reads TGTGCCAGCTGCCAAAGGCTAGCGGGCCGTAGCTCCTACAATGAGCAGTTCTTC. Protein product: CASCQRLAGRSSYNEQFF. The chain is built from TRBV3-1 and TRBJ2-1, with 8 bases fitting TRBD2. Germline loops: CDR1 LGHDT, CDR2 YNNKEL (reference sequence). The CDR3 is 18 residues long.

This clonotype came up many times. The genes are TRBV10-3 and TRBJ1-1; the D gene is possibly TRBD1 (5 bases). The V end was cut by 10 bases, the J end by 2 bases, with 14 bases between. Germline CDR1 ENHRY, CDR2 SYGVKD. CDR3 length equals 13 residues. In DNA form, the CDR3 reads TGTGCCACCATGGGGGGATCCAACACTGAAGCTTTCTTT. It specifies CATMGGSNTEAFF.

The rearrangement links TRBV29-1 to TRBJ2-2; TRBD2 matches 9 bases. CDR1 SQVTM and CDR2 ANQGSEA come from the germline V gene. This CDR3 has 15 amino acids. V trimming: 1 base; J trimming: 4 bases; junction bases outside the gene matches: 4. The CDR3 DNA reads TGCAGCGTTGAAGGCCCTAGCGGGGCCACCGGGGAGCTGTTTTTT. Its translation: CSVEGPSGATGELFF.

This clonotype has ten or more counts. The V gene is TRBV20-1, the J gene TRBJ2-3; tentatively, D is TRBD2 (6 bases). Looked up from germline, CDR1 is DFQATT and CDR2 is SNEGSKA (reference sequence). V was clipped by 3 bases and J by 1 base, with 8 bases between them. The CDR3 extends over 13 amino acids. This CDR3 reads CSARVAGTDTQYF. The CDR3 DNA sequence: TGCAGTGCTAGGGTAGCGGGCACAGATACGCAGTATTTT.

The chain uses TRBV20-1 and TRBJ2-3; no reliable D call. Trimming removed 0 bases at V and 3 bases at J, with 16 bases between. Germline values: CDR1 DFQATT, CDR2 SNEGSKA (reference sequence). CDR3 size: 16 residues. In nucleotides, the CDR3 is TGCAGTGCTAGAGATCTAATGGGCGGACGGACAGATACGCAGTATTTT. It translates to CSARDLMGGRTDTQYF.

The chain carries TRBV7-9 and TRBJ2-3; no firm D call. The V end lost 5 bases, the J end lost 6 bases, and 9 bases lay between the germline ends. CDR3 length: 12 amino acids. Germline CDR1 is SEHNR and CDR2 is FQNEAQ (reference sequence). DNA of the CDR3: TGTGCCAGCAGCCCAGGACGGGATACGCAGTATTTT. This translates into CASSPGRDTQYF. The entire variable domain, with the rest obtained from reference TRBV7-9 and TRBJ2-3, is as follows: DTGVSQNPRHKITKRGQNVTFRCDPISEHNRLYWYRQTLGQGPEFLTYFQNEAQLEKSRLLSDRFSAERPKGSFSTLEIQRTEQGDSAMYLCASSPGRDTQYFGPGTRLTVL.

This clonotype was seen repeatedly, ten times or more. The genes are TRBV7-2 and TRBJ2-2; no clear D gene. The CDR3 length is 14 residues. The germline gives CDR1 SGHTA, CDR2 FQGNSA. Trimming left V 0 bases short and J 3 bases short, with 5 bases between. CDR3: CASSLAQDTGELFF. The CDR3 DNA follows: TGTGCCAGCAGCTTAGCGCAGGACACCGGGGAGCTGTTTTTT.

DNA of the CDR3: TGTGCCAGCAGCGCAACCTCACAGCGCTCCTACGAGCAGTACTTC. Residues: CASSATSQRSYEQYF. This sequence joins TRBV7-8 and TRBJ2-7, with D unresolved. The CDR3 sequence is 15 residues long. Germline assignment: CDR1 SGHVS and CDR2 FQNEAQ. Trimming left V 5 bases short and J 0 bases short, with 14 bases between.

The sample holds many counts of this clonotype. CDR3 sequence: CATRGLYNSPLHF. The CDR3 nucleotides read TGTGCCACTAGGGGGCTATATAATTCACCCCTCCACTTT. The chain is built from TRBV6-1 and TRBJ1-6; 7 nucleotides match TRBD1. CDR1 and CDR2 from the germline V gene are MNHNS and SASEGT. V dropped 10 bases and J dropped 4; count of bases not matched to a gene: 4. CDR3 length equals 13 residues.

There are many counts of this clonotype. This chain connects TRBV7-6 to TRBJ1-5; 8 nucleotides align to TRBD1. In germline, CDR1 is SGHVS, CDR2 FNYEAQ. This CDR3 is 14 amino acids long. V lost 5 bases to trimming and J lost 9 bases; unmatched junction nucleotides: 9. The CDR3 loop reads CASSQGTGSSPQHF. CDR3 sequence (DNA): TGTGCCAGCAGCCAAGGGACAGGTAGCTCGCCCCAGCATTTT. Together with reference TRBV7-6 and TRBJ1-5, the CDR3 gives the full variable domain: GAGVSQSPRYKVTKRGQDVALRCDPISGHVSLYWYRQALGQGPEFLTYFNYEAQQDKSGLPNDRFSAERPEGSISTLTIQRTEQRDSAMYRCASSQGTGSSPQHFGDGTRLSIL.

This clonotype was seen at least ten times. The J gene is TRBJ1-3, the V gene TRBV20-1; D gene unclear. The CDR3 runs 16 residues. Germline V lookup: CDR1 DFQATT, CDR2 SNEGSKA (reference sequence). The V gene lost 5 bases and the J gene lost 1 base, with 18 bases spanning the gap. The CDR3 reads CSARHPRAFSGNTIYF. The CDR3 DNA reads as TGCAGTGCTCGACACCCGCGGGCATTTTCTGGAAACACCATATATTTT.

This clonotype has at least ten counts. The chain recombines TRBV6-2 or TRBV6-3 with TRBJ1-6; D perhaps matches TRBD1 (6 bases). V gave up 1 base and J gave up 0 bases, with 22 bases separating them. The CDR3 spans 21 residues. Germline loops: CDR1 MNHEY, CDR2 SVGEGT. CDR3 bases: TGTGCCAGCAGTTACTTTGGACCATATAAAACAGGGAGCTCCTATAATTCACCCCTCCACTTT. This sequence encodes CASSYFGPYKTGSSYNSPLHF.

This clonotype was picked up many times. This sequence joins TRBV6-1 and TRBJ2-3; 9 bases are a match to TRBD2. The CDR3 spans 16 residues. The germline CDR1 and CDR2 sequences are MNHNS and SASEGT. V lost 3 bases and J lost 7; bases outside the gene matches: 11. The CDR3 nucleotides read TGTGCCAGCAGTGATCGAGCCGGGACTAGCCAAAATACGCAGTATTTT. Its translation is CASSDRAGTSQNTQYF.

This clonotype appeared many times. This chain uses TRBV7-8 with TRBJ2-2, with 7 bases identical to TRBD1. This CDR3 spans 17 amino acids. V was clipped by 5 bases and J by 4 bases; unmatched bases: 13. Germline CDR1 reads SGHVS; CDR2 reads FQNEAQ. This chain's CDR3 is CASSTTGVSSGTGELFF. For the CDR3, the DNA is TGTGCCAGCAGCACAACAGGGGTCTCTTCGGGCACCGGGGAGCTGTTTTTT.

This clonotype was found many times. The genes are TRBV2 and TRBJ2-1; tentative D call: TRBD1 (6 bases). CDR3 length equals 16 residues. Deletions cut 2 bases from V and 6 bases from J, with 17 bases between. The germline CDR1 and CDR2 sequences are SNHLY and FYNNEI. CDR3 coding DNA: TGTGCCAGCAGTGAATTAAGGACAGCCAACGCCAATGAGCAGTTCTTC. Its protein is CASSELRTANANEQFF.

Many counts were recorded for this clonotype. The rearrangement uses TRBV12-3 or TRBV12-4 and TRBJ1-6; tentatively, D is TRBD1 (5 bases). The CDR3 extends over 16 amino acids. V lost 5 bases to trimming and J lost 0 bases, with 11 bases between them. CDR3 in amino acids: CASSRDASSYNSPLHF. As DNA, the CDR3 is TGTGCCAGCAGTCGGGACGCCAGCTCCTATAATTCACCCCTCCACTTT.

This chain uses TRBV11-2 with TRBJ2-3; 7 bases are a match to TRBD2. J lost 3 bases, V lost 2 bases, and 14 bases had no gene match. The germline CDR1 and CDR2 sequences are SGHAT and FQNNGV. The CDR3 sequence is 18 residues long. The CDR3 here is CASSLRVLAALGTDTQYF. DNA of the CDR3: TGTGCCAGCAGCTTAAGGGTTCTAGCGGCCCTGGGGACAGATACGCAGTATTTT. The full variable domain, rest sourced from reference TRBV11-2 and TRBJ2-3, is EAGVAQSPRYKIIEKRQSVAFWCNPISGHATLYWYQQILGQGPKLLIQFQNNGVVDDSQLPKDRFSAERLKGVDSTLKIQPAKLEDSAVYLCASSLRVLAALGTDTQYFGPGTRLTVL.

The chain employs TRBV7-2 and TRBJ2-7; D gene unclear. This CDR3 has 13 amino acids. The germline gives CDR1 SGHTA, CDR2 FQGNSA. Trimming took off 5 bases at V and 4 bases at J, with 12 bases between the two ends. The CDR3, as DNA: TGTGCCAGCAGCCCAAGTCGGTGGTACGAGCAGTACTTC. Encoded protein: CASSPSRWYEQYF.

This chain uses TRBV30 with TRBJ1-1; D ambiguous. Trimming left V 3 bases short and J 2 bases short, with 10 bases between. The CDR3 is 13 amino acids. CDR1 and CDR2 (germline): GTSNPN, SVGIG (reference sequence). CDR3 sequence (DNA): TGTGCCTGGAGGCTCTACATTAACACTGAAGCTTTCTTT. Amino acids: CAWRLYINTEAFF.

Details on this clonotype: This may be a read error: a much more frequent sequence differs by one nucleotide. The chain links TRBV6-1 to TRBJ2-7; D is unclear. The V end lost 1 base, the J end lost 3 bases, and 7 bases lay between the germline ends. Germline CDR1 and CDR2: MNHNS and SASEGT. The length of the CDR3 is 13 residues. The CDR3: CASSEEPHYEQYF. DNA for the CDR3: TGTGCCAGCAGTGAAGAACCCCACTACGAGCAGTACTTC.

This clonotype was detected many times. V usage is TRBV19 and J usage is TRBJ1-5, with a possible D match to TRBD1 (5 bases). Germline V gene lookup returns CDR1 LNHDA and CDR2 SQIVND (reference sequence). The CDR3 sequence is 16 residues long. Trimming removed 3 bases from V and 0 bases from J, with 12 bases in between. The CDR3, as DNA: TGTGCCAGTAGTATTCCGACAGACTATAGCAATCAGCCCCAGCATTTT. Residues: CASSIPTDYSNQPQHF.

This clonotype was observed many times. The chain recombines TRBV5-1 with TRBJ2-3, with a possible D match to TRBD2 (6 bases). This CDR3 region has 14 residues. Germline lookup yields CDR1 SGHRS and CDR2 YFSETQ. V lost 3 bases to trimming and J lost 3 bases, with 11 bases between them. CDR3 residues: CASSWRVRTDTQYF. DNA for the CDR3: TGCGCCAGCAGCTGGAGGGTACGAACAGATACGCAGTATTTT.

The V and J genes are TRBV21-1 and TRBJ2-3. TRBV21-1 is classified as a pseudogene. This CDR3 is built from 15 residues. CDR3 nucleotide sequence: TGTGCCAGCAGCAAAGCCGTGGCGAGCACAGATACGCAGTATTTT. Translated: CASSKAVASTDTQYF.